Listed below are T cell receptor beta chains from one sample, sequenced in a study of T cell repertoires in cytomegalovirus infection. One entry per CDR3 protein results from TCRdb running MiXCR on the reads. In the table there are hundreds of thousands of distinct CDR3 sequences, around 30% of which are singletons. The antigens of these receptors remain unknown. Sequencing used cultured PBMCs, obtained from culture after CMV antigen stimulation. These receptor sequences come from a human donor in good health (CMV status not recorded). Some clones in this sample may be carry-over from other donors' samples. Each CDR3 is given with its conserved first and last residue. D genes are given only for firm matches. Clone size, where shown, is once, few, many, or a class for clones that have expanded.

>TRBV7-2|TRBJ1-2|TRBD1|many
CASSARQGLGYTF
TGTGCCAGCAGCGCCCGACAGGGACTTGGCTACACCTTC
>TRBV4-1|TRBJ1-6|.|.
CASSQDPGGDSPLHF
TGCGCCAGCAGCCAAGATCCGGGTGGGGATTCACCCCTCCACTTT
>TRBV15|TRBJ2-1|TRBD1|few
CATSRVSREGAHNEQFF
TGTGCCACCAGCAGAGTCAGTCGAGAGGGGGCGCATAATGAGCAGTTCTTC
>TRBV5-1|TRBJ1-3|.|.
CASSLNPQISGNTIYF
TGCGCCAGCAGCTTGAACCCACAGATCTCTGGAAACACCATATATTTT
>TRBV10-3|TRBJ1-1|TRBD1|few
CAITKDRDTEAFF
TGTGCCATCACTAAGGACAGGGACACTGAAGCTTTCTTT
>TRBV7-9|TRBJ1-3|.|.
CASSLETGTGRSGNTIYF
TGTGCCAGCAGCTTAGAAACCGGGACCGGACGCTCTGGAAACACCATATATTTT
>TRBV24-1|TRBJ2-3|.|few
CATSEGLSTDTQYF
TGTGCCACCAGTGAGGGACTTTCCACAGATACGCAGTATTTT
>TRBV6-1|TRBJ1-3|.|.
CASSASAKRNTIYF
TGTGCCAGCAGCGCATCCGCAAAGAGAAACACCATATATTTT
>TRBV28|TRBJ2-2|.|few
CASSRGRPNTGELFF
TGTGCCAGCAGTCGGGGGCGTCCGAACACCGGGGAGCTGTTTTTT
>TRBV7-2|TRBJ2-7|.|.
CASSLNGGVRQYF
TGTGCCAGCAGCCTTAACGGGGGAGTAAGGCAGTACTTC
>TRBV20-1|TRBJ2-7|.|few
CSARAFRGRNYEQYF
TGCAGTGCTAGAGCTTTCCGAGGGCGGAACTACGAGCAGTACTTC
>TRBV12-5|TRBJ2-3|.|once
CASGVSARTDTQYF
TGTGCTAGTGGGGTTAGCGCCCGCACAGATACGCAGTATTTT
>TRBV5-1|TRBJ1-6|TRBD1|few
CASSSMTGDNSPLHF
TGCGCCAGCAGCTCGATGACAGGGGATAATTCACCCCTCCACTTT
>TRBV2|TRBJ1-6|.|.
CASSDSGSYNSPLHF
TGTGCCAGCAGTGATAGTGGCTCCTATAATTCACCCCTCCACTTT
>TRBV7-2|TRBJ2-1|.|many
CASSLTQTSQFF
TGTGCCAGCAGCTTAACCCAGACCAGTCAGTTCTTC
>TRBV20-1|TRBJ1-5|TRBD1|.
CSAGQGGGDNQPQHF
TGCAGTGCCGGACAGGGCGGTGGTGACAATCAGCCCCAGCATTTT
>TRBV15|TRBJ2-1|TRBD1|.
CATSRAWGQGAYNEQFF
TGTGCCACCAGCAGAGCGTGGGGGCAGGGGGCCTACAATGAGCAGTTCTTC
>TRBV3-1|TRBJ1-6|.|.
CASSHPTESSYNSPLHF
TGTGCCAGCAGCCACCCGACAGAAAGCTCCTATAATTCACCCCTCCACTTT
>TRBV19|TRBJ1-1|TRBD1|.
CASIRGHRGEAFF
TGTGCCAGTATCAGGGGGCATAGGGGTGAAGCTTTCTTT
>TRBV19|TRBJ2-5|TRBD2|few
CASSIFSGLAEETQYF
TGTGCCAGTAGTATATTCTCAGGACTAGCGGAAGAGACCCAGTACTTC
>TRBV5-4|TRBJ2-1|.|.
CASSAGTDISNEQFF
TGTGCCAGCAGCGCTGGGACGGATATTTCCAATGAGCAGTTCTTC
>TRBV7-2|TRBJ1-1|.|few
CASSLVGFTEAFF
TGTGCCAGCAGCTTAGTTGGGTTCACTGAAGCTTTCTTT
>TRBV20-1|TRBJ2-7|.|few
CSALYETRYEQYF
TGCAGTGCCCTCTATGAGACCCGCTACGAGCAGTACTTC
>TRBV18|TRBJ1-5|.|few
CASSQEDQPQHF
TGTGCCAGCTCACAGGAAGATCAGCCCCAGCATTTT
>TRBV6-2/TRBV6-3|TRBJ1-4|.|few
CASRPGALGEKLFF
TGTGCCAGCAGGCCAGGGGCCCTGGGCGAAAAACTGTTTTTT
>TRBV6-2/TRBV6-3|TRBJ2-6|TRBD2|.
CASRGSGNSGANVLTF
TGTGCCAGCAGGGGTAGCGGGAACTCTGGGGCCAACGTCCTGACTTTC
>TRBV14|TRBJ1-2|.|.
CASSPGTSGGYTF
TGTGCCAGCAGCCCCGGGACGTCGGGAGGCTACACCTTC
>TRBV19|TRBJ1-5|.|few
CASSTTGSNQPQHF
TGTGCCAGTAGTACGACAGGTAGCAATCAGCCCCAGCATTTT
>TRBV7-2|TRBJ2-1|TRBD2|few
CASSQLAGVNEQFF
TGTGCCAGCAGCCAACTAGCGGGAGTCAATGAGCAGTTCTTC
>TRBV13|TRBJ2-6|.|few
CASRPGRRANVLTF
TGTGCCAGCAGGCCAGGGAGAAGGGCCAACGTCCTGACTTTC
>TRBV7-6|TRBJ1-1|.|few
CASSSAENTEAFF
TGTGCCAGCAGCAGTGCCGAGAACACTGAAGCTTTCTTT
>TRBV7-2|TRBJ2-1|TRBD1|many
CASGRQGGNEQFF
TGTGCCAGCGGTAGACAGGGTGGGAATGAGCAGTTCTTC
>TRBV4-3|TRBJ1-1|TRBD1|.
CASGDHRGVAEAFF
TGCGCCAGCGGAGATCACAGGGGAGTGGCTGAAGCTTTCTTT
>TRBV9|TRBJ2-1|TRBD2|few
CASSVVGTTYNEQFF
TGTGCCAGCAGCGTAGTGGGGACTACCTACAATGAGCAGTTCTTC
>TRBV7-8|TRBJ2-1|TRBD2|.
CASSRRTGAGVDNEQFF
TGTGCCAGCAGCCGACGGACCGGAGCGGGGGTGGATAATGAGCAGTTCTTC
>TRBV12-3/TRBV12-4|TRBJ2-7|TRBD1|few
CASSSSTGGGPYEQYF
TGTGCCAGCAGTTCAAGTACAGGGGGCGGCCCCTACGAGCAGTACTTC
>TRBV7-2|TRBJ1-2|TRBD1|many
CASRITGESNYGYTF
TGTGCCAGCAGGATCACAGGGGAGTCGAACTATGGCTACACCTTC
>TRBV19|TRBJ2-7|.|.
CASSMDLSYEQYF
TGTGCCAGTAGTATGGACCTCTCCTACGAGCAGTACTTC
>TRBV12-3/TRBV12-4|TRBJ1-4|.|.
CASSTGVIGKLFF
TGTGCCAGCAGCACGGGGGTAATCGGAAAACTGTTTTTT
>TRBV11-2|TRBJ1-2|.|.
CASSSGTSGGYTF
TGTGCCAGCAGCTCCGGGACATCGGGTGGCTACACCTTC
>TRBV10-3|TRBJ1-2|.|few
CAISEQTEYGYTF
TGTGCCATCAGTGAGCAGACGGAGTATGGCTACACCTTC
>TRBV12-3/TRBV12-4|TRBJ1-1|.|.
CASSPGTWGRTEAFF
TGTGCCAGCAGTCCAGGGACATGGGGACGAACTGAAGCTTTCTTT
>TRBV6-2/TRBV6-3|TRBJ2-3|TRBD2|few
CASKGLAGGLDTDTQYF
TGTGCCAGCAAGGGGCTAGCGGGAGGTTTGGACACAGATACGCAGTATTTT
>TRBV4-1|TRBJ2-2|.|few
CASSQPGRGNTGELFF
TGCGCCAGCAGCCAACCTGGCAGGGGGAACACCGGGGAGCTGTTTTTT
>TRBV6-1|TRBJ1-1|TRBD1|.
CASRMGQLDTEAFF
TGTGCCAGCAGAATGGGACAGTTGGACACTGAAGCTTTCTTT
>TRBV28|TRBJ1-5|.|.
CASSSTWTNQPQHF
TGTGCCAGCTCCTCCACATGGACCAATCAGCCCCAGCATTTT
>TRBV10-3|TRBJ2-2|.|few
CAINERGGHTGELFF
TGTGCCATCAACGAGCGAGGGGGGCACACCGGGGAGCTGTTTTTT
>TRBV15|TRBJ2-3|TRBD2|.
CATSRGVGGTDTQYF
TGTGCCACCAGCAGAGGGGTGGGGGGGACAGATACGCAGTATTTT
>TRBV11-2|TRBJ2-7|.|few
CASSALWGAASEQYF
TGTGCCAGCAGCGCATTGTGGGGAGCCGCATCCGAGCAGTACTTC
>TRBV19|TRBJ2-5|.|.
CASSTGGQQETQYF
TGTGCCAGTAGTACCGGCGGACAGCAAGAGACCCAGTACTTC
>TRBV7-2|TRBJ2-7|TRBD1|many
CASSSDRGYEQYF
TGTGCCAGCAGCTCGGACAGGGGGTACGAGCAGTACTTC
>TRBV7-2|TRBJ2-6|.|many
CASSWTVLGGANVLTF
TGTGCCAGCAGCTGGACGGTTCTGGGTGGGGCCAACGTCCTGACTTTC
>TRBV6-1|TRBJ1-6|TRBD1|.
CASSERSGGQGNEPLHF
TGTGCCAGCAGTGAAAGGAGTGGAGGACAGGGGAATGAACCCCTCCACTTT